This T cell receptor (beta chain) was sequenced during a study of blood T cell repertoires in COVID-19. Germline V lookup: CDR1 SGHKS, CDR2 YYEKEE (reference sequence). This CDR3 comprises 14 residues. Only in-frame clones appear in the TCRdb table, and some are missing; sequencing was by immunoSEQ multiplex PCR. The table lists around 72,000 clones, roughly four fifths of them singletons. Concerning this clone itself: A read error may produce the germline difference seen at one junction end.

The specimen sequenced was peripheral blood. The TCR was taken from a woman aged 55-69 years with acute or convalescent COVID-19. The chain carries TRBV5-5 and TRBJ1-3, with D perhaps matching TRBD1 (6 bases). CDR3 protein: CASNLDRPGNTIYF. CDR3 sequence (DNA): TGTGCCAGCAACTTGGACAGACCTGGAAACACCATATATTTT.